A selection of T cell receptor beta chains follows, all from one sample in a study of T cell changes during pregnancy in multiple sclerosis. Libraries were prepared by immunoSEQ multiplex PCR; TCRdb keeps only in-frame clonotypes and omits some of them. This table holds around 60,000 clones, around 93% found once. The material sequenced was peripheral blood, taken after pregnancy. These receptors came from a female donor with multiple sclerosis, enrolled in a pregnancy study. The conserved cysteine and the conserved F or W are not part of the CDR3 here.

TRBJ2-7 TRBV7-9 ASSLWSSGSYEQY
TRBJ2-1 TRBV9 ASSVARLAGATLYNEQF
TRBJ2-7 TRBV27 ASSPLPDSTYEQY
TRBJ2-2 TRBV5-1 ASSSSGQKNTGELF
TRBJ2-5 TRBV6-1 ASRSGDQETQY
TRBJ1-1 TRBV27 ASSWDRGRTEAF
TRBJ2-7 TRBV19 ASSFRGKEQY
TRBJ2-5 TRBV20-1 SGTGGETQY
TRBJ1-2 TRBV28 ASRPVAAGGANYGYT
TRBJ1-2 TRBV6-6 ASSQGELANYGYT
TRBJ2-7 TRBV4-3 ASSQDRGPYEQY
TRBJ2-7 TRBV6-1 ASDDFSGSSYEQY
TRBJ2-5 TRBV20-1 SFSDQETQY
TRBJ1-3 TRBV7-2 ASGQGSSGNTIY
TRBJ2-5 TRBV5-6 ASSWLDRSGETQY
TRBJ1-1 TRBV29-1 SVDRGLDTEAF
TRBJ2-1 TRBV27 ASSPLSGRAGEQF
TRBJ2-1 TRBV4-3 ASSQDSGGYNEQF
TRBJ2-7 TRBV7-9 ASSPREAGEQY
TRBJ2-3 TRBV18 ASSRDYSNTDTQY
TRBJ2-1 TRBV6-4 ASSDSWSRYNEQF
TRBJ2-3 TRBV18 ASSPAGGPTDTQY